This TCR beta chain was identified during a study of OX40 agonist ivuxolimab in advanced cancers. The wider study: While on treatment, patients had intravenous ivuxolimab at 0.01 to 10 mg/kg every 2 weeks. Dose-escalation patients had hepatocellular carcinoma, melanoma, renal cell or head and neck cancer.

The table came from immunoSEQ multiplex PCR; TCRdb's copy has only in-frame clones and leaves some out. The table includes 65,000 to 80,000 clones, over 90% detected once. Germline V CDR1 and CDR2: SGDLS, YYNGEE. Trimming shortened V by 3 bases and J by 2 bases, and 9 bases separated the two germline ends. CDR3 size: 14 residues. This sequence originates from an adult with an advanced solid tumor such as melanoma, head and neck, liver or kidney cancer. The V gene is TRBV9, the J gene TRBJ1-3; D possibly corresponds to TRBD1 (6 bases). The sequencing here drew on CD4+ or CD8+ T cells sorted from blood, taken in a trial of the OX40 agonist ivuxolimab. The CDR3 coding sequence is TGTGCCAGCAGCGATCCAGGGGCTGGAAACACCATATATTTT. Its protein is CASSDPGAGNTIYF.